These 18 T cell receptor beta chains share one sample of origin, sequenced in a study of OX40 agonist ivuxolimab in advanced cancers. Sequenced by immunoSEQ multiplex PCR; TCRdb stores in-frame clones only, minus some. The sample yields around 84,000 clones, approximately 90% seen once. The input for sequencing was CD4+ or CD8+ T cells sorted from blood, taken in a trial of the OX40 agonist ivuxolimab. The receptors were sampled from an adult with an advanced solid tumor such as melanoma, head and neck, liver or kidney cancer.

V is TRBV7-2 and J is TRBJ1-1, with TRBD1 matching over 7 bases. The V gene end was trimmed by 4 bases and the J gene end by 3 bases; junction bases not matched to a gene: 2. Germline CDR1 is SGHTA and CDR2 is FQGNSA. The CDR3 is made up of 13 amino acids. CDR3 in DNA: TGTGCCAGCAGCTCGGACAGGTACACTGAAGCTTTCTTT. Translating it yields CASSSDRYTEAFF.

The gene calls are TRBV15 and TRBJ1-2, with D uncertain. The germline CDR1 and CDR2 sequences are LNHNV and YYDKDF (reference sequence). This CDR3 spans 14 amino acids. The V end was cut by 0 bases, the J end by 6 bases, with 11 bases between. The CDR3 sequence is CATSRDRRGNGYTF. CDR3 nucleotides: TGTGCCACCAGCAGAGATAGGAGAGGCAATGGCTACACCTTC.

This chain connects TRBV5-1 to TRBJ1-1; 7 bases align to TRBD1. Trimming cost V 2 bases and J 7 bases; bases outside gene matches: 14. Per germline, CDR1 SGHRS and CDR2 YFSETQ. This CDR3 contains 16 residues. CDR3 coding DNA: TGCGCCAGCAGCTTTTCCGGGACAGATGCCTTGGGTGAAGCTTTCTTT. The encoded protein is CASSFSGTDALGEAFF. The complete variable domain, with remaining parts taken from reference TRBV5-1 and TRBJ1-1, reads KAGVTQTPRYLIKTRGQQVTLSCSPISGHRSVSWYQQTPGQGLQFLFEYFSETQRNKGNFPGRFSGRQFSNSRSEMNVSTLELGDSALYLCASSFSGTDALGEAFFGQGTRLTVV.

A remark on this clone: A read error may account for a junction end that differs from germline. Other DNA sequences in this sample translate to the same CDR3. The V gene is TRBV11-2, the J gene TRBJ2-7; 7 positions agree with TRBD1. The CDR3 covers 13 residues. Per germline, CDR1 SGHAT and CDR2 FQNNGV. Here the CDR3 DNA reads TGTGCCAGCAGCTTGGGGACAGTCTCGTGGCAGTACTTT. This codes for CASSLGTVSWQYF.

V and J are TRBV14 and TRBJ1-2, with 7 nucleotides matching TRBD1. CDR3 length: 14 amino acids. Germline lookup yields CDR1 SGHDN and CDR2 FVKESK. Trimming cost V 4 bases and J 4 bases; bases outside gene matches: 6. CDR3 bases: TGTGCCAGCAGCCCAACGGGGACAGTCTATGGCTACACCTTC. Its protein is CASSPTGTVYGYTF.

The V call is TRBV10-3, the J call TRBJ2-1; 9 bases are a match to TRBD2. With 0 bases clipped from V and 9 bases from J, the junction kept 9 bases outside the gene matches. Germline V gene sequence: CDR1 ENHRY, CDR2 SYGVKD. This CDR3 comprises 16 residues. CDR3 coding DNA: TGTGCCATCAGTGAGTCGACTCCTAGCGGGATGGGTGAGCAGTTCTTC. It is translated as CAISESTPSGMGEQFF.

The rearrangement uses TRBV29-1 and TRBJ2-7; TRBD1 agrees at 8 bases. The CDR3 is made up of 15 amino acids. The germline V gene encodes CDR1 SQVTM and CDR2 ANQGSEA. V shed 0 bases, J shed 5 bases, and the junction held 9 bases outside the gene matches. CDR3 loop: CSVEDPQGARNEQYF. For the CDR3, the DNA is TGCAGCGTTGAAGATCCTCAGGGGGCGAGGAACGAGCAGTACTTC.

The chain carries TRBV5-1 and TRBJ2-1; 8 positions agree with TRBD1. Germline V gives CDR1 SGHRS, CDR2 YFSETQ. The CDR3 loop spans 14 amino acids. V shed 1 base, J shed 9 bases, and the junction held 6 bases outside the gene matches. The CDR3 coding sequence is TGCGCCAGCAGCTTGCAAGGACAGGGCGGTGAGCAGTTCTTC. This codes for CASSLQGQGGEQFF.

The chain joins TRBV6-1 to TRBJ2-1; D is ambiguous. The V and J ends lost 4 bases and 2 bases respectively, with 9 bases between them. This CDR3 region has 14 residues. CDR1 is MNHNS, CDR2 SASEGT, per germline. This CDR3 is CASSAFETYNEQFF. The CDR3 DNA is TGTGCCAGCAGTGCGTTTGAGACCTACAATGAGCAGTTCTTC.

The rearrangement links TRBV9 to TRBJ1-2; D is possibly TRBD1 (6 bases). CDR3 length equals 16 residues. Germline-derived CDR1 and CDR2 are SGDLS and YYNGEE. Trimming took 0 bases from V and 0 from J, leaving 12 bases between them. The CDR3 loop is CASSVGPRGPNYGYTF. The CDR3 DNA is TGTGCCAGCAGCGTAGGCCCCAGGGGCCCTAACTATGGCTACACCTTC.

J is TRBJ1-1 and V is TRBV5-1, with 11 bases that match TRBD1. Germline CDR1 SGHRS, CDR2 YFSETQ. The trim removed 3 bases at V and 1 base at J, leaving 5 bases unmatched. The CDR3 sequence is 16 residues long. CDR3 nucleotide sequence: TGCGCCAGCAGCTCGGGACAGGGGGAGGGGAACACTGAAGCTTTCTTT. This gives the protein CASSSGQGEGNTEAFF. The entire variable domain, with the rest obtained from reference TRBV5-1 and TRBJ1-1, is as follows: KAGVTQTPRYLIKTRGQQVTLSCSPISGHRSVSWYQQTPGQGLQFLFEYFSETQRNKGNFPGRFSGRQFSNSRSEMNVSTLELGDSALYLCASSSGQGEGNTEAFFGQGTRLTVV.

The chain employs TRBV2 and TRBJ2-5; possible D gene TRBD1, 5 bases. The germline CDR1 and CDR2 sequences are SNHLY and FYNNEI. This CDR3 has 14 amino acids. The V and J ends lost 2 bases and 5 bases respectively, with 12 bases between them. CDR3 coding DNA: TGTGCCAGCAGTGAAATAGGGGCAGGGGAGACCCAGTACTTC. Protein product: CASSEIGAGETQYF.

The V call is TRBV5-1, the J call TRBJ2-7, with D perhaps being TRBD1 or TRBD2 (6 bases each). CDR3 size: 16 residues. CDR1 SGHRS and CDR2 YFSETQ come from the germline V gene. Trimming shortened V by 0 bases and J by 0 bases, and 13 bases separated the two germline ends. The DNA for the CDR3 is TGCGCCAGCAGCTTGGTAGGGGGAGGTTCCTCCTACGAGCAGTACTTC. It yields the protein CASSLVGGGSSYEQYF.

J is TRBJ2-2 and V is TRBV7-9; the match to TRBD1 covers 7 bases. Germline CDR1 and CDR2: SEHNR and FQNEAQ (reference sequence). With 5 bases clipped from V and 1 base from J, the junction kept 10 bases outside the gene matches. The CDR3 loop spans 17 amino acids. This CDR3 is CASSPAYRGGNTGELFF. The CDR3 DNA sequence: TGTGCCAGCAGCCCCGCTTACAGGGGTGGGAACACCGGGGAGCTGTTTTTT.

V is TRBV5-1 and J is TRBJ2-3, with D perhaps assigned TRBD1 or TRBD2 (6 bases each). Germline-derived CDR1 and CDR2 are SGHRS and YFSETQ. V was clipped by 1 base and J by 1 base, with 10 bases between them. The CDR3 is 15 amino acids. The chain's CDR3 is CASSLWGAGTDTQYF. CDR3 nucleotides: TGCGCCAGCAGCTTGTGGGGGGCCGGCACAGATACGCAGTATTTT. Together with reference TRBV5-1 and TRBJ2-3, the CDR3 gives the full variable domain: KAGVTQTPRYLIKTRGQQVTLSCSPISGHRSVSWYQQTPGQGLQFLFEYFSETQRNKGNFPGRFSGRQFSNSRSEMNVSTLELGDSALYLCASSLWGAGTDTQYFGPGTRLTVL.

The rearrangement joins TRBV28 to TRBJ2-7, with 8 bases lining up with TRBD1. Germline values: CDR1 MDHEN, CDR2 SYDVKM. The CDR3 sequence is 15 residues long. Trimming removed 3 bases from V and 4 bases from J; junction bases left unmatched: 8. CDR3: CASSLSGTGNYEQYF. The DNA for the CDR3 is TGTGCCAGCAGTTTGAGTGGGACAGGAAATTACGAGCAGTACTTC.

The chain is built from TRBV19 and TRBJ1-2; TRBD1 might be the D (5 bases). The CDR3 consists of 15 residues. Germline loops: CDR1 LNHDA, CDR2 SQIVND (reference sequence). V shed 3 bases and J shed 6 bases, with 17 bases lying between them. CDR3: CASSMRLRRGDGYTF. The DNA of the CDR3 is TGTGCCAGTAGTATGAGACTTAGACGGGGCGATGGCTACACCTTC.

In DNA, the CDR3 is TGTGCCATCAGTACGCCGACAGGGCGAACTGGAAACACCATATATTTT. It specifies CAISTPTGRTGNTIYF. V is TRBV10-3 and J is TRBJ1-3; 7 nucleotides agree with TRBD1. CDR3 length: 16 amino acids. The V gene's germline CDR1 is ENHRY and CDR2 SYGVKD. Trimming at V came to 5 bases and at J to 2 bases, leaving 9 bases not matched to a gene.